Included here is one T cell receptor beta chain sequence, with context. This specimen comes from a study of cytomegalovirus exposure and HLA in healthy donors. Study information: An earlier analysis identified approximately 110 million unique TCR beta sequences in 150 million to 200 million T cells. Out of 398 genotyped donors, roughly 83% belonged to the Caucasian-associated ancestry cluster. From HLA-typed donors, an early data release held tens of millions of unique TCRs.

PCR employed 60 Vbeta and 13 Jbeta primers. This table comes from immunoSEQ multiplex PCR, and its TCRdb copy is limited to in-frame clones, with some not included. The table has about 50,000 clones, 70% to 85% seen once. Sequencing was performed on PBMCs. The receptor was derived from a young man in good health and CMV-seronegative.

The CDR3 sequence is CASSRDRGNSPLHF. The CDR3 DNA is TGTGCCAGCAGTCGGGACAGGGGTAATTCACCCCTCCACTTT. The chain recombines TRBV27 with TRBJ1-6; 10 nucleotides match TRBD1. The CDR3 is 14 residues long. Germline CDR1 MNHEY, CDR2 SMNVEV (reference sequence). V shed 5 bases, J shed 6 bases, and the junction held 1 base outside the gene matches.